Each of the 32 T cell receptor beta chains below was sequenced from the same sample in a study of T cell responses to AZD1222 COVID-19 vaccine. Sequenced by immunoSEQ multiplex PCR; TCRdb stores in-frame clones only, minus some. Among about 140,000 clones listed, 92% were seen once. Sequenced material: peripheral blood, taken 28 days after the second AZD1222 dose. These receptors were taken from an adult who received the AZD1222 COVID-19 vaccine.

The chain couples TRBV9 to TRBJ1-1; TRBD1 is a possible D gene (6 bases). Trimming took 1 base from V and 2 from J, leaving 9 bases between them. The CDR3 is 14 residues long. CDR1 and CDR2 (germline): SGDLS, YYNGEE. The chain's CDR3 is CASSVQGYNTEAFF. Written as DNA, the CDR3 is TGTGCCAGCAGCGTACAGGGGTACAACACTGAAGCTTTCTTT.

The genes are TRBV5-1 and TRBJ2-3, with D unresolved. Germline loops: CDR1 SGHRS, CDR2 YFSETQ. The V end lost 0 bases, the J end lost 1 base, and 6 bases lay between the germline ends. This CDR3 has 14 amino acids. CDR3 region: CASSLDTGTDTQYF. Here the CDR3 DNA reads TGCGCCAGCAGCTTGGATACCGGCACAGATACGCAGTATTTT.

The chain uses TRBV6-5 and TRBJ2-7; possibly TRBD1 or TRBD2 for D (6 bases each). The CDR3 is 13 residues long. Germline V lookup: CDR1 MNHEY, CDR2 SVGAGI. V was trimmed by 7 bases and J by 5 bases, leaving 15 bases between them. In DNA, the CDR3 is TGTGCCAGCATAGTAGGGGGGTCCCACGAGCAGTACTTC. It translates to CASIVGGSHEQYF.

The chain recombines TRBV3-1 (or the pseudogene TRBV3-2) with TRBJ1-4; D is ambiguous. Trimming removed 3 bases from V and 5 bases from J, with 13 bases in between. Germline-derived CDR1 and CDR2 are LGHDT and YNNKEL (reference sequence). The CDR3 sequence is 15 residues long. DNA for the CDR3: TGTGCCAGCAGCCACGTAGTGATGGGGAATGAAAAACTGTTTTTT. Translation gives CASSHVVMGNEKLFF.

The chain employs TRBV28 and TRBJ1-1; D is unresolved. V was shortened by 6 bases and J by 0 bases, with 8 bases between the two germline ends. Germline V gives CDR1 MDHEN, CDR2 SYDVKM. This CDR3 comprises 13 residues. CDR3 sequence: CASRTEMNTEAFF. CDR3 DNA sequence: TGTGCCAGCAGAACGGAGATGAACACTGAAGCTTTCTTT.

This clone was counted a single time. The chain carries TRBV9 and TRBJ1-4; D not resolved. This CDR3 has 14 residues. Per germline, CDR1 SGDLS and CDR2 YYNGEE. V was trimmed by 3 bases and J by 0 bases, leaving 6 bases between them. As DNA, the CDR3 is TGTGCCAGCAGCGATGCCACAACTAATGAAAAACTGTTTTTT. This sequence encodes CASSDATTNEKLFF.

The sample holds one count of this clone. The V and J genes are TRBV11-2 and TRBJ2-2; 8 bases match TRBD1. The CDR3 runs to 17 residues. Unmatched junction bases numbered 9, after V lost 4 bases and J lost 2 bases. Germline V gene sequence: CDR1 SGHAT, CDR2 FQNNGV. CDR3 sequence: CASSSLGTGPNTGELFF. The DNA of the CDR3 is TGTGCCAGCAGCTCCCTCGGGACAGGACCAAACACCGGGGAGCTGTTTTTT. The full variable domain, in which reference TRBV11-2 and TRBJ2-2 provide the parts outside the CDR3, is EAGVAQSPRYKIIEKRQSVAFWCNPISGHATLYWYQQILGQGPKLLIQFQNNGVVDDSQLPKDRFSAERLKGVDSTLKIQPAKLEDSAVYLCASSSLGTGPNTGELFFGEGSRLTVL.

The V gene is TRBV19, the J gene TRBJ1-2; D unclear. This CDR3 spans 14 amino acids. Germline V lookup: CDR1 LNHDA, CDR2 SQIVND (reference sequence). The germline V and J ends were trimmed by 9 bases and 0 bases, with 14 bases remaining between them. The CDR3 region is CASSPNRPNYGYTF. DNA for the CDR3: TGTGCCAGCTCCCCGAACAGACCTAACTATGGCTACACCTTC.

The V gene is TRBV28, the J gene TRBJ2-7; TRBD2 is a possible D gene (6 bases). The CDR3 is 13 amino acids. The germline CDR1 and CDR2 sequences are MDHEN and SYDVKM. The ends were cut back, 6 bases at V and 5 bases at J, with 14 bases in the middle. The CDR3 sequence is CASSPGGIDEQYF. The CDR3 region has the DNA TGTGCCAGCAGCCCCGGAGGGATTGACGAGCAGTACTTC.

The chain links TRBV24-1 to TRBJ2-2; D uncertain. Per the germline V gene, CDR1 is KGHDR and CDR2 is SFDVKD. There are 13 residues in the CDR3. With 8 bases removed from V and 0 bases from J, the gap between germline ends came to 6 bases. CDR3: CATMATNTGELFF. The CDR3 DNA reads TGTGCCACCATGGCGACGAACACCGGGGAGCTGTTTTTT.

The V and J genes are TRBV28 and TRBJ1-5, with D unresolved. CDR1 and CDR2 from the germline V gene are MDHEN and SYDVKM. Trimming cost V 1 base and J 9 bases, with 7 bases left between them. The CDR3 is made up of 12 amino acids. CDR3 sequence: CASSLSWGPQHF. The CDR3 bases are TGTGCCAGCAGTTTATCCTGGGGGCCCCAGCATTTT.

The chain joins TRBV6-2 or TRBV6-3 to TRBJ2-2; 15 positions agree with TRBD2. The CDR3 runs to 20 residues. Trimming removed 0 bases from V and 4 bases from J; junction bases left unmatched: 9. Germline CDR1 MNHEY, CDR2 SVGEGT. The CDR3: CASSYSGHLGLAGGTGELFF. CDR3 in DNA: TGTGCCAGCAGTTACTCGGGGCACCTGGGACTAGCGGGAGGCACCGGGGAGCTGTTTTTT.

V is TRBV19 and J is TRBJ2-7; D call uncertain. The CDR3 is 13 residues long. V was shortened by 1 base and J by 3 bases, with 7 bases between the two germline ends. In germline, CDR1 is LNHDA, CDR2 SQIVND (reference sequence). This CDR3 is CASSIAFRYEQYF. The CDR3 coding sequence is TGTGCCAGTAGTATAGCATTCCGCTACGAGCAGTACTTC.

The chain recombines TRBV24-1 with TRBJ2-1; 13 nucleotides match TRBD2. V shed 3 bases and J 4 bases; nucleotides not matched to a gene: 8. This CDR3 is 18 amino acids long. Germline values: CDR1 KGHDR, CDR2 SFDVKD. CDR3 region: CATSDAAPGLAGYNEQFF. CDR3 bases: TGTGCCACCAGTGATGCTGCCCCGGGACTAGCGGGATACAATGAGCAGTTCTTC.

The rearrangement joins TRBV12-3 or TRBV12-4 to TRBJ1-6; unclear D gene. V gave up 5 bases and J gave up 10 bases, with 12 bases separating them. CDR3 length equals 13 residues. CDR3 sequence reads: CASSQGLESPLHF. Here the CDR3 DNA reads TGTGCCAGCAGTCAAGGGCTAGAATCACCCCTCCACTTT.

The chain links TRBV7-2 to TRBJ2-7, with 11 bases identical to TRBD2. The CDR3 has 14 amino acids. Germline loops: CDR1 SGHTA, CDR2 FQGNSA. The trim removed 5 bases at V and 3 bases at J, leaving 3 bases unmatched. The CDR3 here is CASSRGTSGYEQYF. The CDR3 DNA is TGTGCCAGCAGCCGTGGGACTAGCGGCTACGAGCAGTACTTC.

The chain combines TRBV15 with TRBJ2-7; D uncertain. The CDR3 runs 14 residues. V was trimmed by 5 bases and J by 0 bases, leaving 11 bases between them. The germline V gene has CDR1 LNHNV and CDR2 YYDKDF (reference sequence). The CDR3 region is CATSYFRSSYEQYF. The CDR3 DNA reads TGTGCCACCAGCTACTTCCGAAGCTCCTACGAGCAGTACTTC.

The J gene is TRBJ1-5, the V gene TRBV6-1; no clear D. Germline V gives CDR1 MNHNS, CDR2 SASEGT. V was shortened by 2 bases and J by 0 bases, with 5 bases between the two germline ends. The CDR3 runs to 14 residues. As DNA, the CDR3 is TGTGCCAGCAGTGAATCGGGTAGCAATCAGCCCCAGCATTTT. Protein sequence: CASSESGSNQPQHF.

The chain carries TRBV9 and TRBJ1-2; TRBD1 might be the D (5 bases). The CDR3 is 15 amino acids. The V and J ends lost 0 bases and 4 bases respectively, with 13 bases between them. Germline loops: CDR1 SGDLS, CDR2 YYNGEE. DNA of the CDR3: TGTGCCAGCAGCGTAGGCCAGGGTGGGTCCTATGGCTACACCTTC. Translating it yields CASSVGQGGSYGYTF.

The J gene is TRBJ2-2, the V gene TRBV11-3, with 10 bases matching TRBD2. The CDR3 is 17 residues long. Germline V CDR1 and CDR2: SGHNT, YENEEA. Trimming took 1 base from V and 2 from J; bases not matched to a gene: 4. CDR3 in DNA: TGTGCCAGCAGCTTAGTAAGGACTAGCGGTAACACCGGGGAGCTGTTTTTT. It translates to CASSLVRTSGNTGELFF.

The chain links TRBV11-2 to TRBJ2-2; 15 nucleotides agree with TRBD2. Germline CDR1 SGHAT, CDR2 FQNNGV. The CDR3 has 20 amino acids. The junction had 9 bases not matched to a gene; V was cut back by 0 bases and J by 4 bases. The CDR3 nucleotides are TGTGCCAGCAGCTTAGACCCCAGGACTAGCGGGAGGGTGAGCACCGGGGAGCTGTTTTTT. Its protein is CASSLDPRTSGRVSTGELFF.

The chain joins TRBV4-1 to TRBJ1-6; D remains unclear. The CDR3 length is 15 residues. Looked up from germline, CDR1 is MGHRA and CDR2 is YSYEKL. V dropped 0 bases and J dropped 7 bases, with 10 bases sitting between them. CDR3 in DNA: TGCGCCAGCAGCCAAGAAAGGGTGGGGAATTCACCCCTCCACTTT. Translation: CASSQERVGNSPLHF.

This clone was detected once. This sequence joins TRBV28 and TRBJ2-1, with D perhaps TRBD2 (5 bases). The CDR3 is made up of 13 amino acids. The germline V and J ends were trimmed by 2 bases and 8 bases, with 10 bases remaining between them. CDR1 is MDHEN and CDR2 is SYDVKM in the germline V gene. CDR3 sequence reads: CASSLMRVYEQFF. The CDR3 nucleotides are TGTGCCAGCAGTTTAATGAGGGTCTATGAGCAGTTCTTC.

The genes are TRBV5-1 and TRBJ2-3; 8 bases map to TRBD1. The CDR3 contains 14 residues. V shed 4 bases, J shed 1 base, and the junction held 2 bases outside the gene matches. Germline V gene sequence: CDR1 SGHRS, CDR2 YFSETQ. CDR3 loop: CASSRGQGTDTQYF. CDR3 nucleotides: TGCGCCAGCAGCAGGGGACAGGGCACAGATACGCAGTATTTT. Full variable domain (rest looked up from reference TRBV5-1 and TRBJ2-3): KAGVTQTPRYLIKTRGQQVTLSCSPISGHRSVSWYQQTPGQGLQFLFEYFSETQRNKGNFPGRFSGRQFSNSRSEMNVSTLELGDSALYLCASSRGQGTDTQYFGPGTRLTVL.

The rearrangement links TRBV30 to TRBJ2-1, with 13 bases identical to TRBD2. The length of the CDR3 is 13 residues. The trim removed 3 bases at V and 7 bases at J, leaving 0 bases unmatched. Germline CDR1 reads GTSNPN; CDR2 reads SVGIG (reference sequence). Here the CDR3 reads CAWRTSGRNEQFF. The CDR3 DNA reads as TGTGCCTGGAGGACTAGCGGGAGGAATGAGCAGTTCTTC.

The J gene is TRBJ1-4, the V gene TRBV6-4; D unresolved. The CDR3 consists of 13 residues. Looked up from germline, CDR1 is MRHNA and CDR2 is SNTAGT. The germline V and J ends were trimmed by 2 bases and 7 bases, with 8 bases remaining between them. In nucleotides, the CDR3 is TGTGCCAGCAGTGACGAGTCGGGTGAAAAACTGTTTTTT. This gives the protein CASSDESGEKLFF.

The chain is built from TRBV4-3 and TRBJ2-7, with D unclear. V was pared by 0 bases and J by 4 bases, with 7 bases between. CDR1 LGHNA and CDR2 YSLEER come from the germline V gene. The CDR3 has 13 amino acids. The CDR3 coding sequence is TGCGCCAGCAGCCAAGACACCCAGTACGAGCAGTACTTC. This sequence encodes CASSQDTQYEQYF.

This chain uses TRBV14 with TRBJ1-1, with unresolved D. Looked up from germline, CDR1 is SGHDN and CDR2 is FVKESK. With 4 bases removed from V and 1 base from J, the gap between germline ends came to 13 bases. The CDR3 consists of 15 residues. Here the CDR3 reads CASSPPPWGNTEAFF. In nucleotides, the CDR3 is TGTGCCAGCAGCCCACCTCCGTGGGGGAACACTGAAGCTTTCTTT.

The chain couples TRBV28 to TRBJ1-1; 8 bases are a match to TRBD1. CDR1 is MDHEN and CDR2 is SYDVKM in the germline V gene. Trimming removed 4 bases from V and 5 bases from J; junction bases left unmatched: 9. The CDR3 contains 15 residues. Here the CDR3 DNA reads TGTGCCAGCAGTTCAAGACATACAGGGGGAACTGAAGCTTTCTTT. This gives the protein CASSSRHTGGTEAFF.

The genes are TRBV6-4 and TRBJ1-5, with 8 bases that match TRBD1. J was trimmed by 0 bases and V by 6 bases; bases with no gene match: 4. The germline V gene has CDR1 MRHNA and CDR2 SNTAGT. CDR3 length: 15 residues. CDR3 residues: CASSRTGGSNQPQHF. The CDR3 DNA is TGTGCCAGCAGCAGAACAGGGGGTAGCAATCAGCCCCAGCATTTT.

This clone has only one observation. This sequence joins TRBV5-1 and TRBJ2-7, with D perhaps matching TRBD1 (6 bases). CDR1 is SGHRS, CDR2 YFSETQ, per germline. Trimming took 0 bases from V and 3 from J, leaving 10 bases between them. The CDR3 loop spans 14 amino acids. CDR3 amino acids: CASSLDRDLYEQYF. CDR3 nucleotides: TGCGCCAGCAGCTTGGACAGGGATCTCTACGAGCAGTACTTC.

V is TRBV7-8 and J is TRBJ1-3, with TRBD1 identical over 7 bases. The CDR3 length is 18 residues. Per germline, CDR1 SGHVS and CDR2 FQNEAQ. Germline trimming cut 2 bases from V and 5 bases from J; bases unmatched to any gene: 15. CDR3 region: CASSLNYDRVYYRNTIYF. The CDR3 coding sequence is TGTGCCAGCAGCTTAAATTACGACAGGGTTTATTACAGAAACACCATATATTTT.